This entry lists 25 T cell receptor beta chains sequenced from one sample in a study of cytomegalovirus exposure and HLA in healthy donors. In the PCR, 60 Vbeta and 13 Jbeta primers were used. Repertoires were generated with immunoSEQ multiplex PCR, while TCRdb's copy carries only in-frame clones and drops some. The sample includes some 150,000 clones, approximately 80% of them seen just once. The sequencing sample was made of PBMCs. Source of these receptors: a man under 40 in good health and CMV-seronegative.

The chain is built from TRBV28 and TRBJ2-7; 10 positions agree with TRBD1. V gave up 5 bases and J gave up 4 bases; unmatched junction bases: 5. The CDR3 consists of 14 residues. Germline CDR1 and CDR2: MDHEN and SYDVKM. CDR3 in amino acids: CASSDGTGAYEQYF. Here the CDR3 DNA reads TGTGCCAGCAGTGACGGGACAGGGGCTTACGAGCAGTACTTC.

V is TRBV7-8 and J is TRBJ2-1, with 9 bases matching TRBD1. The CDR3 consists of 20 residues. V was clipped by 5 bases and J by 3 bases; unmatched bases: 20. Germline V gene lookup returns CDR1 SGHVS and CDR2 FQNEAQ. As DNA, the CDR3 is TGTGCCAGCAGCGTTTCACGGTTCTGGGACAGGGAAAGGAGCTACAATGAGCAGTTCTTC. This codes for CASSVSRFWDRERSYNEQFF.

The chain has TRBV29-1 and TRBJ2-7; 11 nucleotides match TRBD2. Germline values: CDR1 SQVTM, CDR2 ANQGSEA. The CDR3 is 14 amino acids. Germline trimming cut 6 bases from V and 2 bases from J; bases unmatched to any gene: 6. The CDR3 nucleotides read TGCAGCGTCGCCGTAGCGGGGGGGACCTACGAGCAGTACTTC. Translated, it gives CSVAVAGGTYEQYF.

This clone was seen only once. The chain employs TRBV13 and TRBJ2-3; D unresolved. Germline V CDR1 and CDR2: PRHDT, FYEKMQ (reference sequence). The CDR3 runs to 14 residues. V gave up 4 bases and J gave up 2 bases, with 10 bases separating them. CDR3 sequence reads: CASSSRSNTDTQYF. In nucleotides, the CDR3 is TGTGCCAGCAGCTCGAGGAGCAACACAGATACGCAGTATTTT.

V usage is TRBV28 and J usage is TRBJ1-2, with D possibly matching TRBD1 (5 bases). This CDR3 spans 14 amino acids. Germline V lookup: CDR1 MDHEN, CDR2 SYDVKM. V dropped 6 bases and J dropped 0 bases, with 11 bases sitting between them. Here the CDR3 reads CASRSPTANYGYTF. As DNA, the CDR3 is TGTGCCAGCAGGAGCCCGACAGCTAACTATGGCTACACCTTC.

The chain links TRBV28 to TRBJ2-1; D might be TRBD2 (6 bases). Per germline, CDR1 MDHEN and CDR2 SYDVKM. V was cut by 6 bases and J by 0 bases, with 12 bases left in between. This CDR3 spans 15 amino acids. The CDR3 reads CASSTGLPSYNEQFF. CDR3 bases: TGTGCCAGCAGCACGGGACTGCCCTCCTACAATGAGCAGTTCTTC.

The V gene is TRBV11-2, the J gene TRBJ1-2; D is undetermined. Looked up from germline, CDR1 is SGHAT and CDR2 is FQNNGV. CDR3 size: 15 residues. V was clipped by 5 bases and J by 0 bases, with 13 bases between them. In DNA, the CDR3 is TGTGCCAGCAGCCCCGACCGACTCTCTAACTATGGCTACACCTTC. It specifies CASSPDRLSNYGYTF.

The chain employs TRBV6-5 and TRBJ1-1; TRBD1 matches 9 bases. V trimming: 0 bases; J trimming: 1 base; junction bases outside the gene matches: 3. Germline CDR1 reads MNHEY; CDR2 reads SVGAGI. There are 16 residues in the CDR3. This CDR3 reads CASSYSADRGNTEAFF. For the CDR3, the DNA is TGTGCCAGCAGTTACTCCGCGGACAGGGGGAACACTGAAGCTTTCTTT.

This chain links TRBV7-2 with TRBJ1-6, with TRBD1 matching 10 bases. This CDR3 contains 16 residues. V dropped 8 bases and J dropped 1; count of bases not matched to a gene: 5. In germline, CDR1 is SGHTA, CDR2 FQGNSA. In DNA, the CDR3 is TGTGCCAGCGGTAGGACAGGGGGATCCTATAATTCACCCCTCCACTTT. Translation: CASGRTGGSYNSPLHF.

The chain carries TRBV29-1 and TRBJ2-5, with D possibly being TRBD1 (5 bases). The V end lost 3 bases, the J end lost 2 bases, and 7 bases lay between the germline ends. Looked up from germline, CDR1 is SQVTM and CDR2 is ANQGSEA. The CDR3 runs to 12 residues. CDR3 in amino acids: CSVDRDQETQYF. CDR3 sequence (DNA): TGCAGCGTTGACAGGGATCAAGAGACCCAGTACTTC.

About this clone: The junction departs from germline at one end; a sequencing error may be responsible. V is TRBV4-1 and J is TRBJ2-7, with no clear D. Per the germline V gene, CDR1 is MGHRA and CDR2 is YSYEKL. This CDR3 contains 14 residues. For the CDR3, the DNA is TGCGCCAGCAGCCAACATCCGGTGGTCTACGGGCAGTACTTC. It specifies CASSQHPVVYGQYF.

This clone was seen only a few times. The rearrangement uses TRBV5-1 and TRBJ1-5; D is perhaps TRBD1 (5 bases). The CDR3 consists of 14 residues. V shed 4 bases and J shed 5 bases, with 13 bases lying between them. The germline CDR1 and CDR2 sequences are SGHRS and YFSETQ. In DNA form, the CDR3 reads TGCGCCAGCAGCCCGGGTCCGGGGGATCAGCCCCAGCATTTT. Its protein is CASSPGPGDQPQHF.

This clone occurred a few times. The rearrangement uses TRBV29-1 and TRBJ2-7, with a tentative D call TRBD2 (7 bases). The V end lost 1 base, the J end lost 6 bases, and 13 bases lay between the germline ends. CDR3 length equals 13 residues. From germline, CDR1 is SQVTM and CDR2 ANQGSEA. The CDR3 sequence is CSVEVGRGAEQYF. In nucleotides, the CDR3 is TGCAGCGTTGAAGTTGGCCGGGGGGCCGAGCAGTACTTC.

This sequence joins TRBV9 and TRBJ1-1; a possible D gene is TRBD1 (5 bases). This CDR3 has 15 residues. V shed 3 bases and J shed 1 base, with 13 bases lying between them. The germline V gene has CDR1 SGDLS and CDR2 YYNGEE. CDR3: CASSAGGTPNTEAFF. DNA for the CDR3: TGTGCCAGCAGCGCCGGGGGGACCCCGAACACTGAAGCTTTCTTT.

This chain links TRBV28 with TRBJ1-6; 9 bases are shared with TRBD1. The germline CDR1 and CDR2 sequences are MDHEN and SYDVKM. This CDR3 has 18 residues. The J segment lost 0 bases and the V segment lost 5 bases, leaving 8 bases of the junction unmatched. The CDR3 spells CASSAGTGLGSYNSPLHF. The CDR3 DNA reads TGTGCCAGCAGTGCTGGGACAGGGCTGGGCTCCTATAATTCACCCCTCCACTTT.

CDR3 sequence: CSFSTDTQYF. The CDR3 nucleotides read TGCAGCTTTAGCACAGATACGCAGTATTTT. The chain employs TRBV20-1 and TRBJ2-3; D not resolved. Germline V gene sequence: CDR1 DFQATT, CDR2 SNEGSKA (reference sequence). The CDR3 length is 10 residues.

Notes on this clone: At one end the junction does not follow the germline gene, possibly because of a read error. The chain is built from TRBV2 and TRBJ1-1, with unresolved D. Looked up from germline, CDR1 is SNHLY and CDR2 is FYNNEI. The CDR3 is 12 residues long. The DNA of the CDR3 is TGTGCCAGCAGTCGAGCGACCACTGGAGCTTTCTTT. It is translated as CASSRATTGAFF.

The rearrangement links TRBV7-6 to TRBJ2-5; TRBD2 matches 9 bases. Germline V lookup: CDR1 SGHVS, CDR2 FNYEAQ. CDR3 length equals 17 residues. V gave up 2 bases and J gave up 7 bases; unmatched junction bases: 14. The CDR3 loop reads CASSLMSSTAGGRTQYF. CDR3 bases: TGTGCCAGCAGCTTAATGTCCTCTACAGCGGGGGGCCGGACCCAGTACTTC.

This clone was found a few times. The chain couples TRBV29-1 to TRBJ1-4; D is undetermined. Per the germline V gene, CDR1 is SQVTM and CDR2 is ANQGSEA. Deletions cut 0 bases from V and 8 bases from J, with 4 bases between. This CDR3 comprises 11 residues. This chain's CDR3 is CSVEEAEKLFF. As DNA, the CDR3 is TGCAGCGTTGAAGAGGCAGAAAAACTGTTTTTT.

The gene calls are TRBV27 and TRBJ1-5; TRBD1 agrees at 7 bases. Germline CDR1 and CDR2: MNHEY and SMNVEV (reference sequence). CDR3 size: 14 residues. After removal of 2 bases from V and 3 bases from J, the junction contained 1 base not matched to a gene. The CDR3 coding sequence is TGTGCCAGCAGTTTAGACAGGGTCAATCAGCCCCAGCATTTT. Translation gives CASSLDRVNQPQHF.

Only a few counts were recorded for this clone. The chain is built from TRBV19 and TRBJ1-1, with D possibly being TRBD1 (5 bases). V lost 6 bases and J lost 1, with 15 bases in between. CDR1 LNHDA and CDR2 SQIVND come from the germline V gene (reference sequence). The length of the CDR3 is 15 residues. DNA for the CDR3: TGTGCCAGTAGCCTGGGGCGGGAGCAGAACACTGAAGCTTTCTTT. Protein: CASSLGREQNTEAFF. The full variable domain, its missing parts supplied by reference TRBV19 and TRBJ1-1, is DGGITQSPKYLFRKEGQNVTLSCEQNLNHDAMYWYRQDPGQGLRLIYYSQIVNDFQKGDIAEGYSVSREKKESFPLTVTSAQKNPTAFYLCASSLGREQNTEAFFGQGTRLTVV.

The chain joins TRBV7-6 to TRBJ1-3; the D is unclear. CDR3 length: 13 residues. With 5 bases removed from V and 0 bases from J, the gap between germline ends came to 5 bases. Per the germline V gene, CDR1 is SGHVS and CDR2 is FNYEAQ. Here the CDR3 DNA reads TGTGCCAGCAGCGGCACCTCTGGAAACACCATATATTTT. Encoded protein: CASSGTSGNTIYF.

V gene TRBV28 combines with J gene TRBJ1-2, with a weak D call TRBD1 (5 bases). The V and J ends lost 6 bases and 5 bases respectively, with 22 bases between them. Germline CDR1 is MDHEN and CDR2 is SYDVKM. This CDR3 spans 16 amino acids. DNA for the CDR3: TGTGCCAGCAGGCCGGGCAGGGCTCCTCCTGGGTATGGCTACACCTTC. Amino acid sequence: CASRPGRAPPGYGYTF.

This chain uses TRBV6-1 with TRBJ1-1; no definite D call. Per the germline V gene, CDR1 is MNHNS and CDR2 is SASEGT. The V gene lost 5 bases and the J gene lost 0 bases, with 13 bases spanning the gap. The CDR3 sequence is 15 residues long. This CDR3 reads CASSLTGTMNTEAFF. The CDR3 bases are TGTGCCAGCAGTCTCACCGGCACTATGAACACTGAAGCTTTCTTT.

The chain employs TRBV7-2 and TRBJ1-2, with D possibly matching TRBD1 (5 bases). With 2 bases removed from V and 7 bases from J, the gap between germline ends came to 8 bases. The CDR3 spans 12 residues. Germline V gives CDR1 SGHTA, CDR2 FQGNSA. CDR3 sequence: CASSLLGGGYTF. The CDR3 DNA reads TGTGCCAGCAGCTTACTCGGGGGTGGCTACACCTTC. Looking up the rest from reference TRBV7-2 and TRBJ1-2 gives the full variable domain: GAGVSQSPSNKVTEKGKDVELRCDPISGHTALYWYRQSLGQGLEFLIYFQGNSAPDKSGLPSDRFSAERTGGSVSTLTIQRTQQEDSAVYLCASSLLGGGYTFGSGTRLTVV.